The 5 T cell receptor beta chains below all came from one sample that was sequenced in a study of T cells in Graves' hyperthyroidism and ophthalmopathy. Template material for amplifying TCR beta CDR3 regions consisted of RNA transcripts. First-round RT-PCR of the TCR CDR3 relied on the HTBI primer set. A single record per CDR3 protein comes from TCRdb applying MiXCR to the multiplex PCR reads. The repertoire has hundreds of thousands of distinct CDR3 sequences, over 11% of them found once; the top ten carry less than 6%. Source material: blood. All receptors derive from a woman aged 25 to 45 with Graves' hyperthyroidism that later progressed to Graves' ophthalmopathy.

Of note for this clonotype: This may come from a read error, since a much larger clone is one base off. The rearrangement joins TRBV5-1 to TRBJ1-1; tentatively, D is TRBD1 (6 bases). The CDR3 contains 15 residues. Germline loops: CDR1 SGHRS, CDR2 YFSETQ. CDR3 loop: CASSLVEGGATEVFF. The CDR3 coding sequence is TGCGCCAGCAGCTTGGTGGAGGGGGGGGCAACTGAAGTTTTCTTT.

This clonotype was recorded at least ten times. The CDR3 region is CASARRTQYF. CDR3 coding DNA: TGTGCCAGCGCCCGGAGGACCCAGTACTTC. This chain joins TRBV28 and TRBJ2-5, with D hard to call. Germline values: CDR1 MDHEN, CDR2 SYDVKM. This CDR3 has 10 residues. V was pared by 8 bases and J by 7 bases, with 8 bases between.

This clonotype was observed at least ten times. This chain joins TRBV7-3 and TRBJ1-2; 7 bases line up with TRBD1. V lost 2 bases to trimming and J lost 7 bases; unmatched junction nucleotides: 4. CDR1 and CDR2 from the germline V gene are SGHTA and FQGTGA. The CDR3 covers 13 residues. DNA of the CDR3: TGTGCCAGCAGCTTAGAGGGGGCGCTTGGCTACACCTTC. Residues: CASSLEGALGYTF.

In its sample, this clonotype was seen a few times. The chain combines TRBV6-1 with TRBJ2-3, with 9 nucleotides matching TRBD2. The CDR3 runs 14 residues. V shed 6 bases and J 6 bases; nucleotides not matched to a gene: 7. Germline V gene data show CDR1 as MNHNS and CDR2 as SASEGT. The CDR3, as DNA: TGTGCCAGCAGATTCAGCGGGAGGACTGATACGCAGTATTTT. Amino acid sequence: CASRFSGRTDTQYF.

This clonotype was observed at least ten times. The rearrangement links TRBV7-2 to TRBJ1-1; D is uncertain. The CDR3 totals 14 residues. Trimming stripped 5 bases from V and 7 bases from J, with 17 bases between. CDR1 and CDR2 from the germline V gene are SGHTA and FQGNSA. CDR3 nucleotide sequence: TGTGCCAGCAGCGTTTCGGCGGAAGCCGATGAAGCTTTCTTT. Residues: CASSVSAEADEAFF.